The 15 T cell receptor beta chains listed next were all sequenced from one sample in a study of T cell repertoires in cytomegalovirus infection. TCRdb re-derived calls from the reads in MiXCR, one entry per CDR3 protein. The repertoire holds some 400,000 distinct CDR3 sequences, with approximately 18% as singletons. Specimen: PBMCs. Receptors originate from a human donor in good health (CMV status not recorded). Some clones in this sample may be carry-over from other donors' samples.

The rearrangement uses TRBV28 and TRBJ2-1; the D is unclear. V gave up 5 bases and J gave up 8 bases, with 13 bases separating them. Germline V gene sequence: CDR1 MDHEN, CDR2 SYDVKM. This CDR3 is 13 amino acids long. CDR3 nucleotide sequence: TGTGCCAGCAGTGCCCCCGGACGGTATGAGCAGTTCTTC. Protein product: CASSAPGRYEQFF.

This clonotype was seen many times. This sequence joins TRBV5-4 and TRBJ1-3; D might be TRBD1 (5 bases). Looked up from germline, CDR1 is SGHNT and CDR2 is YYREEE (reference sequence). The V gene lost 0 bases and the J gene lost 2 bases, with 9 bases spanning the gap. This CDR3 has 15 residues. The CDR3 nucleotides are TGTGCCAGCAGCTTGGGGGGGACCGCTGGAAACACCATATATTTT. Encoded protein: CASSLGGTAGNTIYF.

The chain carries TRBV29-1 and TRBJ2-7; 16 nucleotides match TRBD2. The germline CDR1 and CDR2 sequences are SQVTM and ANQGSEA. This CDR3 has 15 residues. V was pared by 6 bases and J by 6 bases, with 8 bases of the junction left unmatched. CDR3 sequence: CSVTGTSGRGAEQYF. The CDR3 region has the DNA TGCAGCGTGACCGGGACTAGCGGGAGGGGCGCCGAGCAGTACTTC.

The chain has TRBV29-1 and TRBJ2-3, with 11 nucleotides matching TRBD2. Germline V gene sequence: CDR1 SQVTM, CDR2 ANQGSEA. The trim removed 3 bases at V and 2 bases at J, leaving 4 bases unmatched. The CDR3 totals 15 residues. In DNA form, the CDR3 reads TGCAGCGTTGACAGACTAGCGGGACACACAGATACGCAGTATTTT. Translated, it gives CSVDRLAGHTDTQYF.

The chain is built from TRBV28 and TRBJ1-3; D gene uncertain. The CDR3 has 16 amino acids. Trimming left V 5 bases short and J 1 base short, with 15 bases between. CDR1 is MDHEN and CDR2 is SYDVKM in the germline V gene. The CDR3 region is CASSRFNSGSGNTIYF. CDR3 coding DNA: TGTGCCAGCAGTCGATTCAATTCAGGTTCTGGAAACACCATATATTTT.

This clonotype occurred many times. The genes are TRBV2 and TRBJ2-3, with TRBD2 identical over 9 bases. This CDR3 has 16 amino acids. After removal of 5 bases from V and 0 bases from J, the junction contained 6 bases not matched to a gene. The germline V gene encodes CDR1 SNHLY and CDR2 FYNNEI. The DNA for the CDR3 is TGTGCCAGCAGTTTTGCGGGGGGGCTCAGCACAGATACGCAGTATTTT. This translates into CASSFAGGLSTDTQYF.

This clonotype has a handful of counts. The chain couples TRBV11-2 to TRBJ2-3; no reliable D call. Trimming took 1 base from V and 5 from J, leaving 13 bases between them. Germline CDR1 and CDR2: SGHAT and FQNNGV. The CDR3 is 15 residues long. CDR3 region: CASSLVPSQGDTQYF. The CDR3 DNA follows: TGTGCCAGCAGCTTAGTCCCCTCGCAAGGAGATACGCAGTATTTT.

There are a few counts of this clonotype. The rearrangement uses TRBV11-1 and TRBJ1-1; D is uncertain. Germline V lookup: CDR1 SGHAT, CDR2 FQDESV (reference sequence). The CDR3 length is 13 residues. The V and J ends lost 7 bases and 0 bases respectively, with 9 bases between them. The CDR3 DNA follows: TGTGCCAGCAATGGGCAGCTGAACACTGAAGCTTTCTTT. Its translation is CASNGQLNTEAFF.

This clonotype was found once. The chain's CDR3 is CASSFSDSLRYGYTF. CDR3 in DNA: TGTGCCAGCAGCTTCTCCGACAGTCTTCGCTATGGCTACACCTTC. The chain couples TRBV6-1 to TRBJ1-2; D is perhaps TRBD1 (5 bases). The germline V and J ends were trimmed by 6 bases and 4 bases, with 18 bases remaining between them. The CDR3 sequence is 15 residues long. The germline V gene encodes CDR1 MNHNS and CDR2 SASEGT.

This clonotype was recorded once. The CDR3 loop reads CSAREDRQETQYF. In DNA, the CDR3 is TGCAGTGCTAGAGAGGACAGGCAAGAGACCCAGTACTTC. The chain combines TRBV20-1 with TRBJ2-5; 7 bases agree with TRBD1. The CDR3 length is 13 residues. The germline CDR1 and CDR2 sequences are DFQATT and SNEGSKA (reference sequence). The J segment lost 2 bases and the V segment lost 0 bases, leaving 0 bases of the junction unmatched.

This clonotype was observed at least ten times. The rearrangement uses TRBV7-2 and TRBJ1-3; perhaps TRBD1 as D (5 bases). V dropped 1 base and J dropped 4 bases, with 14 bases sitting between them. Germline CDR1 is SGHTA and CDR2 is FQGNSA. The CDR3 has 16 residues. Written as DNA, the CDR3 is TGTGCCAGCAGCTTAGAGCCTAGGGGCGCCGGAAACACCATATATTTT. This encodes CASSLEPRGAGNTIYF.

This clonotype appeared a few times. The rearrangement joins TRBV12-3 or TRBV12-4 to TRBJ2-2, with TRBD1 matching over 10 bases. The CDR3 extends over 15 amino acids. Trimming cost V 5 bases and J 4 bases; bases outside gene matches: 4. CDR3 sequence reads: CASSRQGAGTGELFF. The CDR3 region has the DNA TGTGCCAGCAGTAGACAGGGGGCAGGCACCGGGGAGCTGTTTTTT.

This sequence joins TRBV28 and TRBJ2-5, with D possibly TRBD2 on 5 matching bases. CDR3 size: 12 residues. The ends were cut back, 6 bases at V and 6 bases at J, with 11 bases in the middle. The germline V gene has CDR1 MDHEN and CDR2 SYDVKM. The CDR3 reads CASSTSGKTQYF. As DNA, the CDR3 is TGTGCCAGCAGCACAAGCGGAAAGACCCAGTACTTC.

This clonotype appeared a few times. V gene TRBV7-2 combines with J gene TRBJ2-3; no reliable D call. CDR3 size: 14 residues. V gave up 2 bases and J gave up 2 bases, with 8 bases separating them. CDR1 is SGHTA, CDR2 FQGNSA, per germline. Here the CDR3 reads CASSLFRITDTQYF. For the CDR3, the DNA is TGTGCCAGCAGCTTATTCAGGATCACAGATACGCAGTATTTT.

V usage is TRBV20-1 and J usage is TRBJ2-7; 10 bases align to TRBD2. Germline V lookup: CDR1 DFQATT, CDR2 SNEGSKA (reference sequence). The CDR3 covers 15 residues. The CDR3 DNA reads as TGCCTCCCGTGGTCTAGCGGGGGAGCTAGCTACGAGCAGTACTTC. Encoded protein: CLPWSSGGASYEQYF.